A selection of T cell receptor beta chains follows, all from one sample in a study of cytomegalovirus exposure and HLA in healthy donors. The method was immunoSEQ multiplex PCR; TCRdb's version includes in-frame clones alone and lacks a portion of them. Among 150,000 to 200,000 clones listed, 82% were seen once. The sequenced sample consisted of PBMCs. These receptors came from a girl aged 5-17 years in good health and CMV-seropositive. Each CDR3 is given with its conserved first and last residue. Only some rows state a clone size, as once, few, many or a class for expanded clones.

clone size: NA; V gene: TRBV5-6; CDR3 protein: CASSPTGTGFSRAEAFF
clone size: few; V gene: TRBV5-4; CDR3 protein: CASSSADRGDTQYF
clone size: NA; V gene: TRBV7-9; CDR3 protein: CASSPQGGSYEQYF
clone size: NA; V gene: TRBV6-1; CDR3 protein: CASSGRQGMGTDTQYF
clone size: NA; V gene: TRBV11-3; CDR3 protein: CASSPTSSYNEQFF
clone size: once; V gene: TRBV20-1; CDR3 protein: CSAPAGYGYTF
clone size: NA; V gene: TRBV7-9; CDR3 protein: CASSRPAGGTEAFF
clone size: NA; V gene: TRBV9; CDR3 protein: CASSPFRSPGTEAFF
clone size: NA; V gene: TRBV2; CDR3 protein: CASREQGAGAFF
clone size: NA; V gene: TRBV6-5; CDR3 protein: CASSYGDSRREQYF
clone size: NA; V gene: TRBV7-3; CDR3 protein: CASSLMRPDTEAFF
clone size: NA; V gene: TRBV28; CDR3 protein: CASSPRLSSYNEQFF
clone size: NA; V gene: TRBV6-1; CDR3 protein: CASSFQRDTEAFF
clone size: NA; V gene: TRBV5-1; CDR3 protein: CASSPSPSRYEQYF
clone size: once; V gene: TRBV5-8; CDR3 protein: CASSPVLGRGTDTQYF
clone size: once; V gene: TRBV28; CDR3 protein: CASSLLSDYEQYF
clone size: NA; V gene: TRBV19; CDR3 protein: CASGTGGNYGYTF
clone size: NA; V gene: TRBV5-8; CDR3 protein: CASSLVLAGAFSGANVLTF
clone size: NA; V gene: TRBV28; CDR3 protein: CASSFGTGPYSGYTF
clone size: NA; V gene: TRBV7-3; CDR3 protein: CASSLWANQPQHF
clone size: NA; V gene: TRBV5-1; CDR3 protein: CASSLTSGNEKLFF
clone size: NA; V gene: TRBV7-9; CDR3 protein: CASSPLGQGYTF
clone size: few; V gene: TRBV2; CDR3 protein: CASSAGTGGPYEQYF
clone size: NA; V gene: TRBV2; CDR3 protein: CASRDNSGNTIYF
clone size: NA; V gene: TRBV2; CDR3 protein: CASSSYRGETQYF
clone size: NA; V gene: TRBV7-3; CDR3 protein: CASSLGQGFWTDTQYF
clone size: once; V gene: TRBV6-1; CDR3 protein: CASSVGRDTEAFF
clone size: NA; V gene: TRBV6-4; CDR3 protein: CASSRLAGGDLDEQFF
clone size: NA; V gene: TRBV29-1; CDR3 protein: CSVVSRGGTDTQYF
clone size: NA; V gene: TRBV6-1; CDR3 protein: CASGASYNEQFF
clone size: once; V gene: TRBV27; CDR3 protein: CASSRSGLAGTDTQYF
clone size: NA; V gene: TRBV29-1; CDR3 protein: CSVLTSGSLNEQFF
clone size: NA; V gene: TRBV6-4; CDR3 protein: CADRDLGYNEQFF
clone size: NA; V gene: TRBV27; CDR3 protein: CASRTSGVLETQYF
clone size: NA; V gene: TRBV6-6; CDR3 protein: CASSYGASTSTDTQYF
clone size: once; V gene: TRBV27; CDR3 protein: CASSLSGTGSGQPQHF
clone size: once; V gene: TRBV11-2; CDR3 protein: CASSLDLYEQYF
clone size: NA; V gene: TRBV28; CDR3 protein: CASLPSGGRGYEQYF
clone size: NA; V gene: TRBV5-1; CDR3 protein: CASSLGENTEAFF
clone size: NA; V gene: TRBV7-9; CDR3 protein: CASSWGTGGGQGTQYF
clone size: NA; V gene: TRBV7-8; CDR3 protein: CASSWGLVANTGELFF
clone size: once; V gene: TRBV9; CDR3 protein: CASSGRTSGANVLTF
clone size: NA; V gene: TRBV18; CDR3 protein: CASSPPVGRGVTEAFF
clone size: NA; V gene: TRBV5-1; CDR3 protein: CASSFGTPNTEAFF
clone size: NA; V gene: TRBV5-1; CDR3 protein: CASSPRQRNTEAFF